This TCR beta chain appears in the sequencing data of a study of shared clonotypes between healthy human individuals. Sequencing was performed with immunoSEQ multiplex PCR; in TCRdb, only in-frame clones are kept and a portion is missing. Found here are 1.4 million to 1.5 million clones, around 97% of them singletons; the top ten hold about 1.2%. V was shortened by 0 bases and J by 8 bases, with 8 bases between the two germline ends. The CDR3 length is 13 residues. Germline V gene lookup returns CDR1 ENHRY and CDR2 SYGVKD. The sequenced sample was naive CD4+ T cells sorted from blood. Documented subset: CD45RA+ positively selected. J is TRBJ2-1 and V is TRBV10-3, with a tentative D call TRBD2 (5 bases). The receptor was derived from a man under 40 in good health. CDR3 in amino acids: CAISESRSDEQFF. The CDR3 DNA reads TGTGCCATCAGTGAGTCGCGTAGCGATGAGCAGTTCTTC.